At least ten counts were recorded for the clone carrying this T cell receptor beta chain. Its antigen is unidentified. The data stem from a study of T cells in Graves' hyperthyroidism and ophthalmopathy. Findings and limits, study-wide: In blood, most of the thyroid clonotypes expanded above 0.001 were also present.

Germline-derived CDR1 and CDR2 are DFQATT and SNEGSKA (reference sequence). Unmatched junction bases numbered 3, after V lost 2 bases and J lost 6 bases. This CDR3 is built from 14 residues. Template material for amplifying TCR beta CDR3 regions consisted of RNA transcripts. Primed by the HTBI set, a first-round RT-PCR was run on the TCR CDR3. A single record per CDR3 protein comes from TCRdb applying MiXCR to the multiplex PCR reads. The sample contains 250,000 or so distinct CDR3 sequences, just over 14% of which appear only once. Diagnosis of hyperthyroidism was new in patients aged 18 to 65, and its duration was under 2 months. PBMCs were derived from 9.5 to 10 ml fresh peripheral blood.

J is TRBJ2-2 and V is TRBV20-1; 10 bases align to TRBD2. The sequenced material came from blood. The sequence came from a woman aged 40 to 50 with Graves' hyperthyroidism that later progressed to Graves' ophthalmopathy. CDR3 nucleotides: TGCAGTGCTAGAAACAGCGGGAGGGCCGGGGAGCTGTTTTTT. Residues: CSARNSGRAGELFF.